Sequencing of this TCR beta chain was carried out in a study of shared clonotypes between healthy human individuals. Trimming stripped 6 bases from V and 5 bases from J, with 16 bases between. Germline CDR1 and CDR2: MDHEN and SYDVKM. This CDR3 region has 14 residues. Splitting of each subset's genomic DNA was done evenly across several immunoSEQ plates. Sequencing used immunoSEQ multiplex PCR; TCRdb keeps in-frame clones, though not all of them. The sample records some 2 million clones, roughly 95% being singletons. This chain uses TRBV28 with TRBJ2-5; D gene unclear. The origin of this receptor is a man aged 18-30 years in good health. The specimen was naive CD4+ T cells sorted from blood. Regarding subset: CD45RA+ positively selected. This CDR3 reads CASSQLRPPETQYF. The CDR3 DNA follows: TGTGCCAGCAGCCAATTAAGGCCCCCGGAGACCCAGTACTTC.